A selection of T cell receptor beta chains follows, all from one sample in a study of T cells in Graves' hyperthyroidism and ophthalmopathy. TCRdb independently ran MiXCR on the multiplex PCR reads; one entry per CDR3 protein. Of around 620,000 distinct CDR3 sequences in the sample, roughly 16% were seen once. Sequenced: blood. The receptors shown here come from a woman between 25 and 40 years old with Graves' hyperthyroidism. Each CDR3 is given without its conserved first and last residue. Each record gives: V gene, D gene, J gene, CDR3 protein. The D gene is left open where the match is weak.

V: TRBV7-9
D: -
J: TRBJ2-1
CDR3: ASSSGVVGEQF

V: TRBV4-1
D: -
J: TRBJ1-4
CDR3: ASSQDPAGVREKLF

V: TRBV5-1
D: TRBD2
J: TRBJ2-3
CDR3: ASSLAGGKDTQY

V: TRBV30
D: -
J: TRBJ2-7
CDR3: AWSLKGRPCEQY

V: TRBV28
D: -
J: TRBJ2-3
CDR3: ASSALTSQSTDTQY

V: TRBV4-2
D: -
J: TRBJ2-3
CDR3: ASSQVLITDTQY

V: TRBV27
D: TRBD1
J: TRBJ2-7
CDR3: ASSHRGHEQY

V: TRBV3-1
D: -
J: TRBJ2-3
CDR3: ASSQGAWQSTDTQY

V: TRBV10-3
D: -
J: TRBJ2-3
CDR3: ALRPQGADTQY

V: TRBV20-1
D: -
J: TRBJ1-5
CDR3: SARGGNQPQH

V: TRBV28
D: -
J: TRBJ2-5
CDR3: ASRPHSNQETQY

V: TRBV3-1
D: -
J: TRBJ2-5
CDR3: ASSSGAEETQY

V: TRBV12-3/TRBV12-4
D: -
J: TRBJ2-1
CDR3: ASSLKEDYEQF

V: TRBV2
D: TRBD2
J: TRBJ2-1
CDR3: ASRPGTTASANEQF

V: TRBV27
D: TRBD2
J: TRBJ2-3
CDR3: ASSLIPSGGSTDTQY

V: TRBV3-1
D: TRBD1
J: TRBJ1-2
CDR3: ASKKRTGGGYT

V: TRBV20-1
D: -
J: TRBJ2-1
CDR3: SASPPEGYNEQF

V: TRBV20-1
D: TRBD1
J: TRBJ1-3
CDR3: SARDLETGEAGNTIY

V: TRBV5-1
D: -
J: TRBJ2-1
CDR3: ASSLGGDFDEQF

V: TRBV7-9
D: TRBD1
J: TRBJ2-5
CDR3: ASSLVRTGGQETQY

V: TRBV7-2
D: -
J: TRBJ2-1
CDR3: ASSFASIIREQF

V: TRBV6-6
D: -
J: TRBJ1-1
CDR3: ASSYSKRKGYTEAF

V: TRBV4-1
D: -
J: TRBJ1-4
CDR3: ASSQDLRGGHEKLF

V: TRBV11-2
D: -
J: TRBJ1-5
CDR3: ASSSLTGVGQPQH

V: TRBV15
D: -
J: TRBJ1-6
CDR3: ATLGENSPLH

V: TRBV28
D: -
J: TRBJ1-1
CDR3: ASSFLGEPAEAF

V: TRBV19
D: -
J: TRBJ2-5
CDR3: ASSRDRYQETQY

V: TRBV29-1
D: TRBD2
J: TRBJ2-7
CDR3: SVEDGTSGRAREQY

V: TRBV9
D: -
J: TRBJ2-1
CDR3: ASSVGTYNEQF

V: TRBV7-2
D: TRBD2
J: TRBJ2-7
CDR3: ASSSRLTSAEEQY

V: TRBV9
D: -
J: TRBJ2-7
CDR3: ASSDGQGFYEQY

V: TRBV9
D: -
J: TRBJ2-7
CDR3: ASSVAGTAAYEQY

V: TRBV2
D: -
J: TRBJ2-7
CDR3: ASSFPRGYEQY

V: TRBV6-1
D: -
J: TRBJ2-7
CDR3: ASSVQRSYEQY

V: TRBV6-1
D: TRBD2
J: TRBJ2-1
CDR3: ASASGRALHSNKWWNNEQF

V: TRBV12-3/TRBV12-4
D: TRBD2
J: TRBJ2-5
CDR3: ASRSGRSGETQY

V: TRBV7-3
D: TRBD2
J: TRBJ2-3
CDR3: ASSASSGSADTQY

V: TRBV10-3
D: -
J: TRBJ1-3
CDR3: AINSPGTGNTIY

V: TRBV30
D: -
J: TRBJ2-7
CDR3: AWREPPQYEQY

V: TRBV12-5
D: -
J: TRBJ1-2
CDR3: ASGLLQGLESYT

V: TRBV29-1
D: TRBD1
J: TRBJ1-1
CDR3: SVEAGQVPTEAF

V: TRBV20-1
D: -
J: TRBJ2-7
CDR3: SASESYEQY

V: TRBV11-2
D: -
J: TRBJ1-4
CDR3: ASSLGRGLRNEKLF

V: TRBV7-2
D: TRBD1
J: TRBJ2-7
CDR3: ASSPNNRGYEQY

V: TRBV20-1
D: TRBD2
J: TRBJ2-7
CDR3: SATIAGEVHEQY

V: TRBV10-3
D: -
J: TRBJ1-5
CDR3: AISDPGLNQPQH

V: TRBV20-1
D: TRBD1
J: TRBJ1-6
CDR3: SASSGGHSPLH

V: TRBV28
D: -
J: TRBJ2-1
CDR3: ASSLEANEQF

V: TRBV27
D: -
J: TRBJ2-1
CDR3: ASSSTGLFYNEQF

V: TRBV5-1
D: -
J: TRBJ1-1
CDR3: ASSWGDSDTEAF

V: TRBV9
D: TRBD1
J: TRBJ1-5
CDR3: ASNPTGGRNQPQH

V: TRBV12-3/TRBV12-4
D: TRBD1
J: TRBJ2-4
CDR3: ASRDQQGKLAKNIQY

V: TRBV6-1
D: TRBD1
J: TRBJ2-2
CDR3: ASRSGTAYTGELF

V: TRBV11-3
D: -
J: TRBJ2-1
CDR3: ASSLPGSLQF

V: TRBV10-2
D: TRBD1
J: TRBJ2-1
CDR3: ASSDPGTQGSEQF

V: TRBV10-3
D: TRBD2
J: TRBJ2-7
CDR3: AISVGLAGATPYEQY

V: TRBV28
D: TRBD2
J: TRBJ2-2
CDR3: TSIGLAEITGELF

V: TRBV7-2
D: -
J: TRBJ1-5
CDR3: ASSSRKIGNQPQH

V: TRBV12-3/TRBV12-4
D: TRBD1
J: TRBJ1-2
CDR3: ASSFLDRGRGYT